The 14 T cell receptor beta chains below come from one sample, sequenced in a study of regulatory T cells in long-lasting Graves disease. The time point here: newly diagnosed GD, antithyroid drugs for less than 3 months. PBMCs were the source of the RNA used for TCR sequencing. Library construction for TCR beta used iRepertoire HTBI primers and Arm-PCR of CDR3 regions. TCRdb fed the multiplex PCR reads into MiXCR, producing one record per CDR3 protein. Among 400,000 to 500,000 distinct CDR3 sequences listed, 14% were seen once. This sample was shared with a second study, whose subject was T cells in Graves' hyperthyroidism and ophthalmopathy.

The starting material was peripheral blood mononuclear cells (PBMCs), obtained at new diagnosis, from a patient treated with antithyroid drugs. These receptors were collected from a woman aged 50 to 65 with Graves disease.

The V and J genes are TRBV7-6 and TRBJ2-1; 7 bases match TRBD2. This CDR3 spans 15 amino acids. Looked up from germline, CDR1 is SGHVS and CDR2 is FNYEAQ. The trim removed 5 bases at V and 4 bases at J, leaving 8 bases unmatched. The CDR3 here is CASSLGRGAYNEQFF. The CDR3 coding sequence is TGTGCCAGCAGCCTGGGGAGGGGCGCGTACAATGAGCAGTTCTTC.

This sequence joins TRBV12-3 or TRBV12-4 and TRBJ1-1; D is unclear. Trimming pared 2 bases from V and 3 bases from J, leaving 13 bases between. The CDR3 has 15 amino acids. CDR3 sequence reads: CASSLRRELHTEAFF. Here the CDR3 DNA reads TGTGCCAGCAGTTTACGAAGGGAATTACACACTGAAGCTTTCTTT.

V and J are TRBV20-1 and TRBJ2-5; the D is unclear. Germline CDR1 reads DFQATT; CDR2 reads SNEGSKA (reference sequence). V was trimmed by 4 bases and J by 2 bases, leaving 8 bases between them. The CDR3 loop spans 12 amino acids. CDR3 protein: CSAKPPQETQYF. CDR3 DNA sequence: TGCAGTGCTAAACCACCACAAGAGACCCAGTACTTC.

As for this clonotype: An end of the junction does not agree with germline; a read error may underlie this. This sequence joins TRBV29-1 and TRBJ2-5; 11 bases line up with TRBD1. This CDR3 is built from 14 residues. The germline gives CDR1 SQVTM, CDR2 ANQGSEA. The CDR3, as DNA: TGCAGCGTCCAGGGGGGGGACAGGGGGGAGACCCGGTACTTC. Translating it yields CSVQGGDRGETRYF.

V and J are TRBV6-5 and TRBJ2-1; 10 nucleotides agree with TRBD2. The V gene's germline CDR1 is MNHEY and CDR2 SVGAGI. V lost 0 bases, J lost 8 bases, and 4 bases stayed unmatched. The CDR3 loop spans 15 amino acids. The CDR3 coding sequence is TGTGCCAGCAGTTACTCGGGACTAGCGTCGGATGAGCAGTTCTTC. Protein product: CASSYSGLASDEQFF.

The CDR3 reads CASFSLLGGTEAFF. The CDR3 nucleotides are TGTGCCAGTTTTTCCCTTTTAGGGGGCACTGAAGCTTTCTTT. The rearrangement links TRBV6-1 to TRBJ1-1; weak D call: TRBD1 (6 bases). The V and J ends lost 9 bases and 4 bases respectively, with 18 bases between them. Germline V gene lookup returns CDR1 MNHNS and CDR2 SASEGT. CDR3 length: 14 amino acids.

The table lists this clonotype with many counts. The genes are TRBV28 and TRBJ2-7; 8 bases agree with TRBD2. The length of the CDR3 is 15 residues. V shed 4 bases and J 0 bases; nucleotides not matched to a gene: 5. CDR1 is MDHEN, CDR2 SYDVKM, per germline. This chain's CDR3 is CASSSLAAGSYEQYF. The CDR3 nucleotides read TGTGCCAGCAGTTCACTAGCGGCCGGCTCCTACGAGCAGTACTTC.

On this clonotype itself: With only one base between it and a far larger clone, this is likely a read error. The chain carries TRBV28 and TRBJ2-1; possible D gene TRBD1, 5 bases. Near its end, the DNA agrees better with TRBJ2-5, so the J call may be wrong. The CDR3 runs 13 residues. Germline CDR1 reads MDHEN; CDR2 reads SYDVKM. CDR3 in DNA: TGTGCCAGCAGAAAGACAGAGGTAGAGACCCAGTACTTC. Translated: CASRKTEVETQYF.

This clonotype was counted ten times or more. The CDR3 loop reads CSVDSYGYTF. As DNA, the CDR3 is TGCAGCGTCGACAGCTATGGCTACACCTTC. The gene calls are TRBV29-1 and TRBJ1-2; tentatively, D is TRBD1 (5 bases). The germline CDR1 and CDR2 sequences are SQVTM and ANQGSEA. Trimming stripped 6 bases from V and 4 bases from J, with 6 bases between. The CDR3 spans 10 residues.

The sample holds many counts of this clonotype. J is TRBJ2-7 and V is TRBV7-9, with TRBD1 as a possible D gene (5 bases). From germline, CDR1 is SEHNR and CDR2 FQNEAQ (reference sequence). The CDR3 runs to 17 residues. V lost 2 bases and J lost 7, with 24 bases in between. CDR3: CASSLTTFLTVLREQYF. DNA for the CDR3: TGTGCCAGCAGCTTAACTACCTTCCTGACAGTACTACGGGAGCAGTACTTC.

The table lists this clonotype with many counts. The CDR3 bases are TGTGCCAGCAGAGAGCAGGGTCAGCCCCAGCATTTT. Translation: CASREQGQPQHF. This rearrangement joins TRBV28 to TRBJ1-5; D possibly corresponds to TRBD1 (5 bases). V gave up 6 bases and J gave up 6 bases, with 9 bases separating them. Germline CDR1 and CDR2: MDHEN and SYDVKM. The CDR3 covers 12 residues.

V usage is TRBV20-1 and J usage is TRBJ1-5; D might be TRBD1 (6 bases). Germline loops: CDR1 DFQATT, CDR2 SNEGSKA (reference sequence). The V end lost 1 base, the J end lost 6 bases, and 10 bases lay between the germline ends. This CDR3 has 13 residues. CDR3 loop: CSARGQGIQPQHF. The CDR3 bases are TGCAGTGCTAGAGGGCAGGGGATTCAGCCCCAGCATTTT.

V and J are TRBV5-1 and TRBJ2-1, with 9 bases fitting TRBD2. The CDR3 totals 14 residues. The J segment lost 5 bases and the V segment lost 6 bases, leaving 6 bases of the junction unmatched. Germline CDR1 reads SGHRS; CDR2 reads YFSETQ. The CDR3 DNA reads TGCGCCAGCACATTAGCGGGAGCCCACAATGAGCAGTTCTTC. Its translation: CASTLAGAHNEQFF.

The chain couples TRBV7-3 to TRBJ2-2; D is ambiguous. The CDR3 covers 13 residues. The ends were cut back, 4 bases at V and 3 bases at J, with 6 bases in the middle. Germline-derived CDR1 and CDR2 are SGHTA and FQGTGA. CDR3 sequence (DNA): TGTGCCAGCAGCTCCCGGGACACCGGGGAGCTGTTTTTT. Its protein is CASSSRDTGELFF. Full variable domain (remainder filled in from reference TRBV7-3 and TRBJ2-2): GAGVSQTPSNKVTEKGKYVELRCDPISGHTALYWYRQSLGQGPEFLIYFQGTGAADDSGLPNDRFFAVRPEGSVSTLKIQRTERGDSAVYLCASSSRDTGELFFGEGSRLTVL.